Listed below are T cell receptor beta chains from one sample, sequenced in a study of identical twins. TCRdb re-called the 5' RACE reads through MiXCR, storing one row per CDR3 protein. The sample shows a few hundred thousand distinct CDR3 sequences, 13% to 15% of them seen only once. A further study also used this sample, focusing on yellow fever vaccine responses in identical twins.

Sequenced: CD4+ T cells sorted from blood. The source of these receptors is a woman aged 18-35 years in good health. The CDR3 runs from the conserved cysteine through the conserved F or W. Fields, in order: D gene, J gene, clone size, V gene, CDR3 protein, CDR3 DNA. The D gene is left open where the match is weak. Some rows have no size entry. The others give once, few or many, or a class for an expanded clone.

D gene: NA
J gene: TRBJ2-7
clone size: NA
V gene: TRBV9
CDR3 protein: CASSVGTTVSVREEQYF
CDR3 DNA: TGTGCCAGCAGCGTAGGGACAACCGTCTCTGTTAGAGAGGAGCAGTACTTC

D gene: NA
J gene: TRBJ2-7
clone size: few
V gene: TRBV12-3/TRBV12-4
CDR3 protein: CASRGRTTWEQYF
CDR3 DNA: TGTGCCAGCAGGGGAAGGACAACGTGGGAGCAGTACTTC

D gene: TRBD2
J gene: TRBJ2-3
clone size: few
V gene: TRBV12-3/TRBV12-4
CDR3 protein: CASNHPSGSTDTQYF
CDR3 DNA: TGTGCCAGCAACCACCCTAGCGGCAGCACAGATACGCAGTATTTT

D gene: TRBD1
J gene: TRBJ1-2
clone size: NA
V gene: TRBV5-1
CDR3 protein: CASSLAGRGNYGYTF
CDR3 DNA: TGCGCCAGCAGCTTGGCCGGCAGGGGGAACTATGGCTACACCTTC

D gene: NA
J gene: TRBJ1-1
clone size: NA
V gene: TRBV7-3
CDR3 protein: CASSSAPVSTEAFF
CDR3 DNA: TGTGCCAGCAGCTCCGCTCCGGTGAGCACTGAAGCTTTCTTT

D gene: TRBD1
J gene: TRBJ2-5
clone size: few
V gene: TRBV5-5
CDR3 protein: CASSLGQGRKTQYF
CDR3 DNA: TGTGCCAGCAGCTTGGGACAGGGGAGAAAGACCCAGTACTTC

D gene: NA
J gene: TRBJ2-1
clone size: many
V gene: TRBV3-1
CDR3 protein: CASSQGRRQNNEQFF
CDR3 DNA: TGTGCCAGCAGCCAAGGGCGCCGACAGAACAATGAGCAGTTCTTC

D gene: NA
J gene: TRBJ2-2
clone size: NA
V gene: TRBV30
CDR3 protein: CALIRYRVTGELFF
CDR3 DNA: TGTGCCTTAATCCGGTACAGGGTCACCGGGGAGCTGTTTTTT

D gene: NA
J gene: TRBJ2-2
clone size: NA
V gene: TRBV7-2
CDR3 protein: CASSQGSHNTGELFF
CDR3 DNA: TGTGCCAGCAGCCAGGGCAGCCATAACACCGGGGAGCTGTTTTTT

D gene: TRBD1
J gene: TRBJ2-1
clone size: NA
V gene: TRBV7-2
CDR3 protein: CASSLSNRGTSYNEQFF
CDR3 DNA: TGTGCCAGCAGCTTAAGTAACAGGGGTACATCCTACAATGAGCAGTTCTTC

D gene: NA
J gene: TRBJ2-7
clone size: few
V gene: TRBV19
CDR3 protein: CASSISLSDREQYF
CDR3 DNA: TGTGCCAGTAGTATATCGTTGAGTGACCGGGAGCAGTACTTC

D gene: TRBD2
J gene: TRBJ2-1
clone size: few
V gene: TRBV15
CDR3 protein: CATSRSLGTSGTSSYNEQFF
CDR3 DNA: TGTGCCACCAGCAGAAGTCTGGGGACTAGCGGGACGAGCTCCTACAATGAGCAGTTCTTC

D gene: TRBD1
J gene: TRBJ2-7
clone size: many
V gene: TRBV4-1
CDR3 protein: CASSGDSYEQYF
CDR3 DNA: TGCGCCAGCAGCGGGGACAGCTACGAGCAGTACTTC

D gene: NA
J gene: TRBJ2-7
clone size: few
V gene: TRBV28
CDR3 protein: CASRSQGLWEQYF
CDR3 DNA: TGTGCCAGCAGATCCCAGGGGTTGTGGGAGCAGTACTTC

D gene: NA
J gene: TRBJ2-3
clone size: NA
V gene: TRBV12-3/TRBV12-4
CDR3 protein: CASVGTRDTQYF
CDR3 DNA: TGTGCCAGCGTTGGGACGCGAGATACGCAGTATTTT

D gene: TRBD2
J gene: TRBJ2-1
clone size: NA
V gene: TRBV6-5
CDR3 protein: CASSYSGWRGAYNEQFF
CDR3 DNA: TGTGCCAGCAGTTACTCCGGTTGGCGGGGGGCCTACAATGAGCAGTTCTTC

D gene: NA
J gene: TRBJ1-2
clone size: NA
V gene: TRBV29-1
CDR3 protein: CSVWARGLSGYTF
CDR3 DNA: TGCAGCGTTTGGGCGCGGGGGTTGAGTGGCTACACCTTC

D gene: TRBD2
J gene: TRBJ2-2
clone size: few
V gene: TRBV5-1
CDR3 protein: CASSLGLAENTGELFF
CDR3 DNA: TGCGCCAGCAGCCTGGGACTAGCGGAGAACACCGGGGAGCTGTTTTTT

D gene: TRBD2
J gene: TRBJ2-5
clone size: many
V gene: TRBV5-1
CDR3 protein: CASSLEAGVQETQYF
CDR3 DNA: TGCGCCAGCAGCTTGGAGGCGGGGGTCCAAGAGACCCAGTACTTC

D gene: NA
J gene: TRBJ1-5
clone size: few
V gene: TRBV3-1
CDR3 protein: CASSQGFFNQPQHF
CDR3 DNA: TGTGCCAGCAGCCAAGGATTCTTCAATCAGCCCCAGCATTTT

D gene: NA
J gene: TRBJ2-3
clone size: NA
V gene: TRBV12-5
CDR3 protein: CASGTGQTTTDTQYF
CDR3 DNA: TGTGCTAGTGGAACAGGACAGACAACCACAGATACGCAGTATTTT

D gene: NA
J gene: TRBJ1-4
clone size: few
V gene: TRBV6-2/TRBV6-3
CDR3 protein: CASSYSDPTATNEKLFF
CDR3 DNA: TGTGCCAGCAGTTACTCGGACCCGACCGCAACTAATGAAAAACTGTTTTTT

D gene: NA
J gene: TRBJ2-1
clone size: many
V gene: TRBV5-1
CDR3 protein: CASSNPASPHNEQFF
CDR3 DNA: TGCGCCAGCAGTAACCCCGCGAGTCCCCACAATGAGCAGTTCTTC

D gene: NA
J gene: TRBJ2-5
clone size: few
V gene: TRBV7-9
CDR3 protein: CASSPLGGFQETQYF
CDR3 DNA: TGTGCCAGCAGCCCTCTAGGAGGATTTCAAGAGACCCAGTACTTC

D gene: TRBD2
J gene: TRBJ2-3
clone size: NA
V gene: TRBV9
CDR3 protein: CASSVGGRSTDTQYF
CDR3 DNA: TGTGCCAGCAGCGTCGGCGGGAGAAGCACAGATACGCAGTATTTT

D gene: TRBD1
J gene: TRBJ1-1
clone size: NA
V gene: TRBV7-3
CDR3 protein: CASSLMGRGANTEAFF
CDR3 DNA: TGTGCCAGCAGCTTAATGGGCAGGGGGGCGAACACTGAAGCTTTCTTT

D gene: NA
J gene: TRBJ2-5
clone size: NA
V gene: TRBV29-1
CDR3 protein: CSVPSWGWYQETQYF
CDR3 DNA: TGCAGCGTTCCTAGCTGGGGTTGGTACCAAGAGACCCAGTACTTC

D gene: NA
J gene: TRBJ2-2
clone size: NA
V gene: TRBV7-2
CDR3 protein: CADIGLGNTGELFF
CDR3 DNA: TGTGCCGACATTGGCCTAGGGAACACCGGGGAGCTGTTTTTT

D gene: NA
J gene: TRBJ2-1
clone size: few
V gene: TRBV19
CDR3 protein: CASSIGRGDEQFF
CDR3 DNA: TGTGCCAGTAGTATAGGCAGAGGGGATGAGCAGTTCTTC

D gene: NA
J gene: TRBJ2-1
clone size: NA
V gene: TRBV20-1
CDR3 protein: CSAPSPRGQVRYNEQFF
CDR3 DNA: TGCAGTGCCCCTTCCCCCCGGGGGCAAGTACGTTACAATGAGCAGTTCTTC

D gene: NA
J gene: TRBJ2-1
clone size: few
V gene: TRBV7-9
CDR3 protein: CASSLVLRGGQFF
CDR3 DNA: TGTGCCAGCAGCTTAGTACTAAGAGGGGGGCAGTTCTTC

D gene: TRBD2
J gene: TRBJ2-1
clone size: few
V gene: TRBV6-2/TRBV6-3
CDR3 protein: CASIRRLAGGHEQFF
CDR3 DNA: TGTGCCAGCATTCGAAGACTAGCGGGAGGCCATGAGCAGTTCTTC

D gene: NA
J gene: TRBJ1-1
clone size: NA
V gene: TRBV9
CDR3 protein: CASSAVIGTEAFF
CDR3 DNA: TGTGCCAGCAGCGCCGTGATCGGCACTGAAGCTTTCTTT

D gene: NA
J gene: TRBJ2-5
clone size: few
V gene: TRBV29-1
CDR3 protein: CSVTWLSGQETQYF
CDR3 DNA: TGCAGCGTTACCTGGCTTAGCGGACAAGAGACCCAGTACTTC

D gene: TRBD1
J gene: TRBJ2-1
clone size: NA
V gene: TRBV27
CDR3 protein: CASGQLGTGGYNEQFF
CDR3 DNA: TGTGCCAGCGGTCAACTCGGGACAGGGGGCTACAATGAGCAGTTCTTC

D gene: NA
J gene: TRBJ1-1
clone size: NA
V gene: TRBV7-2
CDR3 protein: CASSLLVNTEAFF
CDR3 DNA: TGTGCCAGCAGCTTATTGGTGAACACTGAAGCTTTCTTT

D gene: TRBD2
J gene: TRBJ2-5
clone size: few
V gene: TRBV4-1
CDR3 protein: CASSQDGTGGSQYF
CDR3 DNA: TGCGCCAGCAGCCAAGACGGTACGGGAGGGTCTCAGTACTTC

D gene: TRBD2
J gene: TRBJ2-7
clone size: NA
V gene: TRBV4-1
CDR3 protein: CASSRSGGEYEQYF
CDR3 DNA: TGCGCCAGCAGCCGTAGCGGGGGAGAATACGAGCAGTACTTC

D gene: NA
J gene: TRBJ2-1
clone size: few
V gene: TRBV5-1
CDR3 protein: CASSLFPPRGNNEQFF
CDR3 DNA: TGCGCCAGCAGCTTGTTCCCCCCACGTGGAAACAATGAGCAGTTCTTC

D gene: NA
J gene: TRBJ1-5
clone size: few
V gene: TRBV5-1
CDR3 protein: CASNTRDKNQPQHF
CDR3 DNA: TGCGCCAGCAATACCCGGGACAAAAATCAGCCCCAGCATTTT

D gene: NA
J gene: TRBJ1-1
clone size: NA
V gene: TRBV6-1
CDR3 protein: CASSPPENTEAFF
CDR3 DNA: TGTGCCAGCAGCCCACCCGAGAACACTGAAGCTTTCTTT

D gene: NA
J gene: TRBJ2-7
clone size: few
V gene: TRBV14
CDR3 protein: CASSQVRGTYEQYF
CDR3 DNA: TGTGCCAGCAGCCAAGTTCGGGGGACCTACGAGCAGTACTTC

D gene: NA
J gene: TRBJ2-1
clone size: many
V gene: TRBV12-3/TRBV12-4
CDR3 protein: CASTRGWQQFF
CDR3 DNA: TGTGCCAGCACCCGGGGCTGGCAGCAGTTCTTC

D gene: TRBD2
J gene: TRBJ2-1
clone size: few
V gene: TRBV15
CDR3 protein: CATSRDRLAGADEQFF
CDR3 DNA: TGTGCCACCAGCAGAGACCGGCTAGCGGGAGCGGATGAGCAGTTCTTC

D gene: TRBD2
J gene: TRBJ2-3
clone size: many
V gene: TRBV27
CDR3 protein: CASRLAGGGDTQYF
CDR3 DNA: TGTGCCAGCAGACTAGCGGGGGGAGGAGATACGCAGTATTTT

D gene: TRBD2
J gene: TRBJ2-5
clone size: NA
V gene: TRBV14
CDR3 protein: CASSQAGTRGTQYF
CDR3 DNA: TGTGCCAGCAGCCAGGCCGGGACTAGAGGGACCCAGTACTTC

D gene: NA
J gene: TRBJ2-2
clone size: NA
V gene: TRBV9
CDR3 protein: CASREQLEGGELFF
CDR3 DNA: TGTGCCAGCAGAGAACAATTAGAGGGCGGGGAGCTGTTTTTT

D gene: TRBD1
J gene: TRBJ2-1
clone size: few
V gene: TRBV10-3
CDR3 protein: CAIRGQGLGGQWVNEQFF
CDR3 DNA: TGTGCCATCAGAGGACAGGGTCTAGGAGGGCAATGGGTCAATGAGCAGTTCTTC

D gene: NA
J gene: TRBJ2-7
clone size: NA
V gene: TRBV10-3
CDR3 protein: CATGQPYEQYF
CDR3 DNA: TGTGCCACCGGACAGCCCTACGAGCAGTACTTC

D gene: NA
J gene: TRBJ1-5
clone size: few
V gene: TRBV24-1
CDR3 protein: CATSDPRDANQPQHF
CDR3 DNA: TGTGCCACCAGTGATCCCAGGGATGCCAATCAGCCCCAGCATTTT

D gene: TRBD1
J gene: TRBJ2-7
clone size: NA
V gene: TRBV12-3/TRBV12-4
CDR3 protein: CASSPEGTGVYEQYF
CDR3 DNA: TGTGCCAGCAGTCCCGAGGGTACAGGGGTCTACGAGCAGTACTTC

D gene: TRBD2
J gene: TRBJ2-1
clone size: few
V gene: TRBV24-1
CDR3 protein: CATSDRPRGSNNEQFF
CDR3 DNA: TGTGCCACCAGTGACCGCCCTCGCGGGAGTAACAATGAGCAGTTCTTC

D gene: NA
J gene: TRBJ2-2
clone size: NA
V gene: TRBV12-3/TRBV12-4
CDR3 protein: CASSFRRLNTGELFF
CDR3 DNA: TGTGCCAGCAGTTTTAGACGGTTGAACACCGGGGAGCTGTTTTTT

D gene: NA
J gene: TRBJ2-2
clone size: NA
V gene: TRBV5-1
CDR3 protein: CDSGELFF
CDR3 DNA: TGCGACAGCGGGGAGCTGTTTTTT